This T cell receptor beta chain was observed in a study of a mutant IDH1 vaccine in newly diagnosed glioma. This clone was seen a handful of times. Its antigen remains unknown. Using immunoSEQ multiplex PCR, the repertoire was profiled, and TCRdb retains in-frame clones only, with some absent. The sample holds roughly 52,000 clones; over 60% are singletons and the top ten take about 12%. Documented time point: week 35, safety follow-up. It was 300 ug of mutant IDH1 20-mer peptide that made up each vaccine dose, given with topical imiquimod. In germline, CDR1 is LNHDA, CDR2 SQIVND (reference sequence). V shed 6 bases and J shed 3 bases, with 12 bases lying between them. This CDR3 has 14 residues.

Here the sequenced sample was PBMCs, taken from a glioma patient whose treatment included an IDH1 peptide vaccine. The receptor was isolated from a man aged 35 to 55 with glioma. The chain combines TRBV19 with TRBJ1-5, with a possible D match to TRBD1 (6 bases). The CDR3 sequence: CASRMTGDNQPQHF. For the CDR3, the DNA is TGTGCCAGTAGGATGACAGGCGACAATCAGCCCCAGCATTTT.